This record looks at one T cell receptor (beta chain) sequence and its context. Its antigen is not yet known. Per-base quality was not reported, and no clone a single base away is much larger than it. The data were obtained in a study of T cell repertoires in cytomegalovirus infection (dated by TCRdb to the late 2010s). At the level of the whole study: Alongside well-studied HLA-B-restricted epitopes, the peptide stimulations were aimed at recently identified HLA-C-restricted CMV epitopes, whose presentation resists viral immunomodulation. Donor HLA type was relevant to the analysis, because carriage of CMV infection together with the matching HLA type was indicated by public TCR beta signatures.

The cysteine opens and the phenylalanine closes a CDR3 of 11 amino acids. Just the 33-base CDR3 DNA is kept, in frame starting at base 1. V is cut by 6 bases and J by 5 bases, and the space between the germline ends is 7 bases. Looking up the germline V gene (reference sequence) yields CDR1 DFQATT and CDR2 SNEGSKA. Explained via the paper, the treatment or condition label denotes: in vitro stimulation with specific CMV peptide epitopes to enrich CMV-specific T cells. Sequencing was carried out with an Illumina HiSeq 1500. TCRdb applied fastp at Q25 and MiXCR to the public reads, then kept only in-frame beta chains. All rows with the same CDR3 protein become a single entry with the most common DNA and genes. The sample profile shows about 890,000 distinct CDR3 sequences; around a third of them were found once. Of the sample, about 14% is held by the ten largest clones. The paper as a whole reports these results and caveats: Carriers of CMV infection plus the relevant HLA type were discriminated by the cumulative frequency of public TCR beta family members in the study cohort and in an independent approximately 340-donor cohort. The ex vivo response was dominated by HLA-C-restricted CMV-specific TCR beta clonotypes, which also provided the single most frequent clonotype in two of eight donors.

This clonotype was obtained from a human donor in good health (CMV status not recorded). Some clones in this sample may be carry-over from other donors' samples. This sample comprised cultured CD8+ T cells from PBMCs, obtained from culture after CMV antigen stimulation. The chain couples TRBV20-1 to TRBJ2-2, with the D gene not clear enough to name. CDR3 region: CSAPQTGELFF. The DNA is TGCAGTGCGCCCCAAACCGGGGAGCTGTTTTTT.